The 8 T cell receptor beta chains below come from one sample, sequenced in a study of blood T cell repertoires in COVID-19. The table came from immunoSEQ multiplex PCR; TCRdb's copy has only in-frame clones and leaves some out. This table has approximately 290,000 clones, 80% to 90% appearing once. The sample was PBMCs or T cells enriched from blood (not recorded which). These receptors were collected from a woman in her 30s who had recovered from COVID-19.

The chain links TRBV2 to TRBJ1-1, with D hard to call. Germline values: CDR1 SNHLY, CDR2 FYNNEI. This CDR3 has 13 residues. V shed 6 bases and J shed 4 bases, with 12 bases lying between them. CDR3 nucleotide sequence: TGTGCCAGCAGACTGTCTGAGGGCACTGAAGCTTTCTTT. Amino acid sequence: CASRLSEGTEAFF.

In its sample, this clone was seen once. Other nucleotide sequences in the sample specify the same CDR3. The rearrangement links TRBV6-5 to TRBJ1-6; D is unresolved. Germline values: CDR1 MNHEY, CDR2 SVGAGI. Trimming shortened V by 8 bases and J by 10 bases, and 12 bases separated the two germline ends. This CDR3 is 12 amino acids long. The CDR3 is CASSPGGSPLHF. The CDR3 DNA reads TGTGCCAGCTCCCCCGGAGGCTCACCCCTCCACTTT.

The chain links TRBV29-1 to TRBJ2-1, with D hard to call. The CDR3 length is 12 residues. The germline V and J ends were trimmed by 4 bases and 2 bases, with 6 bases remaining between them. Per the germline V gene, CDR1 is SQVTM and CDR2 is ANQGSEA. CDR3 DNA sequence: TGCAGCGTTGGCGAAACCTACAATGAGCAGTTCTTC. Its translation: CSVGETYNEQFF.

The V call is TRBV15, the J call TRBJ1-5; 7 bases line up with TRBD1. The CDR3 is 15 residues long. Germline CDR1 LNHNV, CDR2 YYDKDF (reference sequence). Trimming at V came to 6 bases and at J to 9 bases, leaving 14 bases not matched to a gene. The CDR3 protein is CATSETGPLERPQHF. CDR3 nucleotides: TGTGCCACCAGTGAGACAGGGCCTCTAGAGAGGCCCCAGCATTTT. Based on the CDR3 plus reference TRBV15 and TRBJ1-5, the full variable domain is DAMVIQNPRYQVTQFGKPVTLSCSQTLNHNVMYWYQQKSSQAPKLLFHYYDKDFNNEADTPDNFQSRRPNTSFCFLDIRSPGLGDTAMYLCATSETGPLERPQHFGDGTRLSIL.

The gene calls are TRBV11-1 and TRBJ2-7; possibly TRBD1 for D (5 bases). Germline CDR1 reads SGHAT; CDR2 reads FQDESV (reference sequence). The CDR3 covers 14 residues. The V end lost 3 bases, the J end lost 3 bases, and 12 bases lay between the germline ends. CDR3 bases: TGTGCCAGCAGCTTTGAAACAGGTAACTACGAGCAGTACTTC. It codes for CASSFETGNYEQYF.

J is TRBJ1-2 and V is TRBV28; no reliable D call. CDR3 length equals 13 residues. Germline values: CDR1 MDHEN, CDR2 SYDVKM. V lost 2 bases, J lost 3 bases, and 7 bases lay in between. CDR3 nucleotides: TGTGCCAGCAGTTTACCGGAGGACTATGGCTACACCTTC. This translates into CASSLPEDYGYTF.

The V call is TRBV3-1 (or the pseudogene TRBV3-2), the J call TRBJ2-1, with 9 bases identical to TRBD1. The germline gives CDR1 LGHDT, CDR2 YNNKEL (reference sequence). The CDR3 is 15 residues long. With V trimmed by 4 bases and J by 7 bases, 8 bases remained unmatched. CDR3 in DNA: TGTGCCAGCAGCCTTACAGGGGGCGGAATGAATGAGCAGTTCTTC. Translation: CASSLTGGGMNEQFF.

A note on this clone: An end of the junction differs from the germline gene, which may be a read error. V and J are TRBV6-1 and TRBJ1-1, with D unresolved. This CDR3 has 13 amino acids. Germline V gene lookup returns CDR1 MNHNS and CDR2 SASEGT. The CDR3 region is CASSEYGNAEAFF. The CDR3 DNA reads TGTGCCAGCAGTGAATACGGGAACGCTGAAGCTTTCTTT.